This T cell receptor beta chain was documented in a study of blood T cell repertoires in COVID-19. Overall study: Specimens from acute and convalescent COVID-19 originated in the United States, Italy and Spain.

V shed 7 bases and J 7 bases; nucleotides not matched to a gene: 11. This CDR3 comprises 17 residues. The germline gives CDR1 WNHNN, CDR2 SYGVQD (reference sequence). Produced via immunoSEQ multiplex PCR; TCRdb's table is partial and in-frame only. The top ten hold roughly 55% of the sample, which has roughly 48,000 clones, over 70% seen once. The sequence derives from a man aged 65 to 85 with acute or convalescent COVID-19. The specimen was peripheral blood. V is TRBV10-1 and J is TRBJ1-6, with 12 bases matching TRBD1. CDR3 nucleotides: TGCGCCAGCACCACCGGGACAGGGGGCCTTCGGAATTCACCCCTCCACTTT. It translates to CASTTGTGGLRNSPLHF.